The source of this TCR beta chain is a study of prognosis after radiotherapy for stage I lung cancer. Study details: In fourteen patients the disease was a newly diagnosed primary stage I lung tumor, whereas five had oligometastatic NSCLC following surgical resection of the primary tumor.

Two-round multiplex PCR, the amplification method, yielded TCR beta CDR3 from genomic DNA. The first round of PCR was done with primers that matched each TRBV and TRBJ gene. MiXCR was run by TCRdb on the multiplex PCR reads, yielding one entry per CDR3 protein. The sample includes 31,000 or so distinct CDR3 sequences, 35% to 45% of them seen just once. V was cut by 5 bases and J by 3 bases, with 8 bases left in between. This CDR3 has 11 amino acids. Germline V lookup: CDR1 DFQATT, CDR2 SNEGSKA (reference sequence). The source is a donor at least 50 years old with non-small cell lung cancer. The sequenced sample was PBMCs, obtained before or after stereotactic body radiation therapy (not recorded which). The V and J genes are TRBV20-1 and TRBJ2-7; D is uncertain. The CDR3 sequence is CSAVDDYEQYF. The DNA of the CDR3 is TGCAGTGCTGTGGACGACTACGAGCAGTACTTC.